Shown below are 10 T cell receptor beta chains from a single sample sequenced in a study of cytomegalovirus exposure and HLA in healthy donors. The PCR ran on 60 Vbeta and 13 Jbeta primers. Data came from immunoSEQ multiplex PCR; TCRdb stores just in-frame clones and leaves some out. The table records more than 150,000 clones, over 65% of them present only once. The sequencing input was PBMCs. The source is a man aged 18 to 30 in good health and CMV-seronegative.

The V call is TRBV7-9, the J call TRBJ1-4; D is unclear. V was pared by 1 base and J by 7 bases, with 13 bases between. The CDR3 length is 15 residues. CDR1 SEHNR and CDR2 FQNEAQ come from the germline V gene (reference sequence). The CDR3 region is CASSLESGRGEKLFF. The DNA for the CDR3 is TGTGCCAGCAGCTTAGAATCCGGTAGAGGTGAAAAACTGTTTTTT.

The CDR3 reads CASSLGTGHQPQHF. Written as DNA, the CDR3 is TGTGCCAGCAGTTTGGGGACAGGGCACCAGCCCCAGCATTTT. The J gene is TRBJ1-5, the V gene TRBV28, with 9 bases lining up with TRBD1. This CDR3 has 14 residues. With 3 bases clipped from V and 7 bases from J, the junction kept 4 bases outside the gene matches. Germline CDR1 MDHEN, CDR2 SYDVKM.

The chain is built from TRBV27 and TRBJ1-1; possible D gene TRBD1, 5 bases. Between the trimmed V and J ends, which lost 3 bases and 7 bases, there was a span of 12 bases. The CDR3 totals 13 residues. In germline, CDR1 is MNHEY, CDR2 SMNVEV (reference sequence). CDR3: CASSFSTRGEAFF. As DNA, the CDR3 is TGTGCCAGCAGTTTCTCCACAAGGGGTGAAGCTTTCTTT.

The rearrangement joins TRBV10-3 to TRBJ1-2; 7 nucleotides match TRBD1. Germline trimming cut 3 bases from V and 1 base from J; bases unmatched to any gene: 11. Germline lookup yields CDR1 ENHRY and CDR2 SYGVKD. The CDR3 contains 17 residues. The CDR3 region has the DNA TGTGCCATCAGTGATCAGGTTGGGACAGCGAGTAACTATGGCTACACCTTC. Its protein product is CAISDQVGTASNYGYTF.

This chain joins TRBV6-5 and TRBJ2-1; tentatively, D is TRBD2 (6 bases). Germline CDR1 MNHEY, CDR2 SVGAGI. The CDR3 contains 14 residues. V was trimmed by 5 bases and J by 8 bases, leaving 16 bases between them. CDR3 nucleotide sequence: TGTGCCAGCAGTAGACTAGGTCCATACTATGAGCAGTTCTTC. Protein: CASSRLGPYYEQFF.

The chain uses TRBV9 and TRBJ2-7, with 8 nucleotides matching TRBD1. Germline V gene lookup returns CDR1 SGDLS and CDR2 YYNGEE. Trimming cost V 0 bases and J 7 bases; bases outside gene matches: 3. The CDR3 contains 13 residues. The CDR3: CASSVATGGEQYF. CDR3 DNA sequence: TGTGCCAGCAGCGTAGCTACAGGGGGAGAGCAGTACTTC.

The V gene is TRBV10-3, the J gene TRBJ1-3; D not certain. Trimming stripped 0 bases from V and 0 bases from J, with 12 bases between. Germline V lookup: CDR1 ENHRY, CDR2 SYGVKD. The CDR3 totals 17 residues. CDR3 in DNA: TGTGCCATCAGTGAGTCTATCGCGGGCGGCTCTGGAAACACCATATATTTT. This translates into CAISESIAGGSGNTIYF.

The rearrangement uses TRBV19 and TRBJ1-2; D remains unclear. This CDR3 region has 11 residues. CDR1 and CDR2 from the germline V gene are LNHDA and SQIVND (reference sequence). The V gene lost 7 bases and the J gene lost 4 bases, with 7 bases spanning the gap. As DNA, the CDR3 is TGTGCCAGTAACTCTGGCTATGGCTACACCTTC. This translates into CASNSGYGYTF. Full variable domain (remainder filled in from reference TRBV19 and TRBJ1-2): DGGITQSPKYLFRKEGQNVTLSCEQNLNHDAMYWYRQDPGQGLRLIYYSQIVNDFQKGDIAEGYSVSREKKESFPLTVTSAQKNPTAFYLCASNSGYGYTFGSGTRLTVV.

The CDR3 DNA follows: TGTGCCAGCAGCTTGGCCGGGGGGTTTCGGGATACTGAAGCTTTCTTT. Translated: CASSLAGGFRDTEAFF. The V and J genes are TRBV5-4 and TRBJ1-1, with a tentative D call TRBD1 (5 bases). The germline gives CDR1 SGHNT, CDR2 YYREEE (reference sequence). This CDR3 has 16 residues. Trimming took off 0 bases at V and 5 bases at J, with 17 bases between the two ends.

V usage is TRBV29-1 and J usage is TRBJ2-7; 11 bases align to TRBD2. Germline CDR1 SQVTM, CDR2 ANQGSEA. J lost 5 bases, V lost 6 bases, and 6 bases had no gene match. This CDR3 is 13 amino acids long. This CDR3 reads CSVRLAGIHEQYF. Here the CDR3 DNA reads TGCAGCGTCCGACTAGCGGGAATCCACGAGCAGTACTTC.